The 29 T cell receptor beta chains given below trace back to one sample, sequenced in a study of long-term antiretroviral therapy in people with HIV. An immunoSEQ assay, version v3.0, was performed at survey level. Clones were read by immunoSEQ multiplex PCR, and TCRdb kept only the in-frame ones, dropping some. The profile shows some 20,000 clones, 70% to 85% of them singletons. Sequencing used unsorted PBMCs, obtained 0.9 years after starting antiretroviral therapy. The source is a man in his late teens or twenties with HIV.

The chain links TRBV6-1 to TRBJ2-3; weak D call: TRBD1 (6 bases). Germline-derived CDR1 and CDR2 are MNHNS and SASEGT. The CDR3 totals 16 residues. Deletions cut 3 bases from V and 0 bases from J, with 13 bases between. This CDR3 reads CASSDHRAASTDTQYF. In DNA form, the CDR3 reads TGTGCCAGCAGTGACCACAGGGCCGCTAGCACAGATACGCAGTATTTT.

A few counts support this clone. V gene TRBV5-1 combines with J gene TRBJ2-7; D gene uncertain. The CDR3 spans 14 residues. Germline values: CDR1 SGHRS, CDR2 YFSETQ. Trimming shortened V by 3 bases and J by 3 bases, and 13 bases separated the two germline ends. Here the CDR3 DNA reads TGCGCCAGCAGCTCCTCACCGGCGGACTACGAGCAGTACTTC. It codes for CASSSSPADYEQYF.

The chain carries TRBV5-1 and TRBJ1-6; 9 positions match TRBD1. Trimming at V came to 2 bases and at J to 7 bases, leaving 4 bases not matched to a gene. CDR1 and CDR2 from the germline V gene are SGHRS and YFSETQ. The CDR3 spans 15 residues. Here the CDR3 DNA reads TGCGCCAGCAGCTTAGGGGGACAGGGAAATTCACCCCTCCACTTT. This codes for CASSLGGQGNSPLHF. Complete variable domain (other parts from reference TRBV5-1 and TRBJ1-6): KAGVTQTPRYLIKTRGQQVTLSCSPISGHRSVSWYQQTPGQGLQFLFEYFSETQRNKGNFPGRFSGRQFSNSRSEMNVSTLELGDSALYLCASSLGGQGNSPLHFGNGTRLTVT.

The rearrangement joins TRBV5-1 to TRBJ2-7; 14 bases match TRBD2. V gave up 8 bases and J gave up 3 bases; unmatched junction bases: 7. The V gene's germline CDR1 is SGHRS and CDR2 YFSETQ. This CDR3 region has 15 residues. For the CDR3, the DNA is TGCGCCAGTTCCGGGACTAGCGGGGGAGGCTACGAGCAGTACTTC. Translating it yields CASSGTSGGGYEQYF.

The rearrangement links TRBV7-2 to TRBJ1-2, with D possibly TRBD1 on 6 matching bases. The CDR3 loop spans 14 amino acids. V lost 3 bases and J lost 4, with 12 bases in between. Germline CDR1 and CDR2: SGHTA and FQGNSA. The CDR3 DNA is TGTGCCAGCAGCTTTTGGGGGCAGGCCTATGGCTACACCTTC. Translating gives CASSFWGQAYGYTF.

This clone was seen once. V gene TRBV15 combines with J gene TRBJ2-3; D is possibly TRBD1 or TRBD2 (6 bases each). Trimming cost V 3 bases and J 2 bases, with 15 bases left between them. There are 16 residues in the CDR3. Germline V gene sequence: CDR1 LNHNV, CDR2 YYDKDF (reference sequence). The DNA for the CDR3 is TGTGCCACCAGCAGTTTGCGAGGGGGGAACACAGATACGCAGTATTTT. Encoded protein: CATSSLRGGNTDTQYF.

V is TRBV2 and J is TRBJ2-7; TRBD2 is a possible D gene (6 bases). Trimming stripped 10 bases from V and 0 bases from J, with 28 bases between. The CDR3 length is 18 residues. CDR1 and CDR2 (germline): SNHLY, FYNNEI. CDR3 loop: CATLPLKGVAVLSYEQYF. CDR3 DNA: TGTGCCACCCTGCCCCTCAAAGGGGTAGCGGTGCTCTCCTACGAGCAGTACTTC.

This chain links TRBV27 with TRBJ1-6; perhaps TRBD1 as D (5 bases). CDR3 length equals 16 residues. The V end lost 5 bases, the J end lost 2 bases, and 13 bases lay between the germline ends. Germline V gives CDR1 MNHEY, CDR2 SMNVEV (reference sequence). The CDR3 sequence is CASSKGTRAYNSPLHF. CDR3 DNA: TGTGCCAGCAGTAAAGGGACTAGAGCCTATAATTCACCCCTCCACTTT.

V is TRBV7-8 and J is TRBJ2-3; 11 bases line up with TRBD2. With V trimmed by 5 bases and J by 4 bases, 5 bases remained unmatched. The CDR3 sequence is 15 residues long. Germline V gene data show CDR1 as SGHVS and CDR2 as FQNEAQ. The CDR3 sequence is CASSMTSGVADTQYF. In nucleotides, the CDR3 is TGTGCCAGCAGCATGACTAGCGGGGTTGCAGATACGCAGTATTTT.

This sequence joins TRBV28 and TRBJ2-3, with 7 bases matching TRBD1. CDR1 is MDHEN, CDR2 SYDVKM, per germline. The CDR3 contains 15 residues. J was trimmed by 1 base and V by 4 bases; bases with no gene match: 5. CDR3 loop: CASSYRGAGTDTQYF. The CDR3 nucleotides are TGTGCCAGCAGTTACAGGGGCGCGGGCACAGATACGCAGTATTTT. Filled out from reference TRBV28 and TRBJ2-3, the complete variable domain reads DVKVTQSSRYLVKRTGEKVFLECVQDMDHENMFWYRQDPGLGLRLIYFSYDVKMKEKGDIPEGYSVSREKKERFSLILESASTNQTSMYLCASSYRGAGTDTQYFGPGTRLTVL.

J is TRBJ2-1 and V is TRBV6-6; 7 nucleotides align to TRBD1. Germline CDR1 and CDR2: MNHNY and SVGAGI (reference sequence). V lost 4 bases and J lost 14; bases outside the gene matches: 5. The CDR3 covers 11 residues. The CDR3 loop reads CASSSTGSEFF. In DNA form, the CDR3 reads TGTGCCAGCAGTTCGACAGGGAGTGAGTTCTTC.

The V call is TRBV9, the J call TRBJ1-3; 10 positions match TRBD1. V was clipped by 3 bases and J by 0 bases; unmatched bases: 3. This CDR3 region has 16 residues. Germline loops: CDR1 SGDLS, CDR2 YYNGEE. CDR3 residues: CASSAGTGDSGNTIYF. Here the CDR3 DNA reads TGTGCCAGCAGCGCCGGGACAGGGGACTCTGGAAACACCATATATTTT.

V and J are TRBV2 and TRBJ1-2; no reliable D call. Germline V gene data show CDR1 as SNHLY and CDR2 as FYNNEI. Trimming shortened V by 7 bases and J by 1 base, and 13 bases separated the two germline ends. The CDR3 contains 14 residues. As DNA, the CDR3 is TGTGCCAGCAATCTGGACGATATTAACTATGGCTACACCTTC. It codes for CASNLDDINYGYTF.

V is TRBV28 and J is TRBJ1-6, with a tentative D call TRBD1 (6 bases). The CDR3 runs 16 residues. Germline loops: CDR1 MDHEN, CDR2 SYDVKM. Deletions cut 4 bases from V and 8 bases from J, with 18 bases between. The CDR3 nucleotides are TGTGCCAGCAGTTCCGGAGGGGTGGAGGGGGATTCACCCCTCCACTTT. It translates to CASSSGGVEGDSPLHF.

The chain joins TRBV10-3 to TRBJ2-3; 7 bases match TRBD2. The CDR3 runs 17 residues. Losses at the gene ends were 3 bases for V and 2 bases for J; bases not matched to a gene: 11. CDR1 and CDR2 (germline): ENHRY, SYGVKD. The CDR3 DNA reads TGTGCCATCAGTGATCCAGACAGCGGGGAGCTCACAGATACGCAGTATTTT. This sequence encodes CAISDPDSGELTDTQYF.

This clone came up once. V gene TRBV5-6 combines with J gene TRBJ1-2; 7 bases map to TRBD1. Per the germline V gene, CDR1 is SGHDT and CDR2 is YYEEEE. Losses at the gene ends were 2 bases for V and 3 bases for J; bases not matched to a gene: 1. The CDR3 covers 13 residues. The DNA for the CDR3 is TGTGCCAGCAGCTTCGACAGGGACTATGGCTACACCTTC. It specifies CASSFDRDYGYTF.

This rearrangement joins TRBV6-1 to TRBJ2-4; D not resolved. CDR1 and CDR2 (germline): MNHNS, SASEGT. The CDR3 totals 13 residues. Trimming took 4 bases from V and 8 from J, leaving 12 bases between them. The CDR3 protein is CASSGSNLDIQYF. CDR3 coding DNA: TGTGCCAGCAGTGGCTCTAATCTAGACATTCAGTACTTC.

The rearrangement uses TRBV18 and TRBJ2-5; 12 bases are a match to TRBD2. Germline CDR1 is KGHSH and CDR2 is LQKENI. V dropped 1 base and J dropped 1; count of bases not matched to a gene: 4. This CDR3 spans 17 amino acids. DNA of the CDR3: TGTGCCAGCTCACCACAGACTAGCGGGGGACCCCAAGAGACCCAGTACTTC. Residues: CASSPQTSGGPQETQYF.

This clone was observed a handful of times. J is TRBJ1-6 and V is TRBV28; D possibly corresponds to TRBD1 (5 bases). The CDR3 sequence is 16 residues long. V shed 4 bases and J shed 1 base, with 11 bases lying between them. Germline CDR1 reads MDHEN; CDR2 reads SYDVKM. CDR3 in amino acids: CASSSREGSYNSPLHF. The CDR3 DNA follows: TGTGCCAGCAGTTCACGGGAGGGGTCCTATAATTCACCCCTCCACTTT.

This chain joins TRBV5-4 and TRBJ1-1; TRBD1 aligns across 11 bases. CDR1 and CDR2 (germline): SGHNT, YYREEE (reference sequence). V gave up 3 bases and J gave up 6 bases; unmatched junction bases: 10. This CDR3 comprises 16 residues. In DNA, the CDR3 is TGTGCCAGCAGCTCCAGGACAGGGGGCGGATATGCTGAAGCTTTCTTT. This encodes CASSSRTGGGYAEAFF.

V gene TRBV18 combines with J gene TRBJ2-5; the D is unclear. This CDR3 is built from 13 residues. Germline lookup yields CDR1 KGHSH and CDR2 LQKENI. Trimming took 2 bases from V and 2 from J, leaving 6 bases between them. DNA for the CDR3: TGTGCCAGCTCACCAGAACCACAAGAGACCCAGTACTTC. It specifies CASSPEPQETQYF.

The chain is built from TRBV27 and TRBJ2-3; no definite D call. V was trimmed by 4 bases and J by 1 base, leaving 9 bases between them. Germline V gives CDR1 MNHEY, CDR2 SMNVEV (reference sequence). The CDR3 totals 14 residues. CDR3 loop: CASSWYRGTDTQYF. The CDR3 DNA follows: TGTGCCAGCAGTTGGTATAGGGGCACAGATACGCAGTATTTT.

The CDR3 reads CASRQTGTGFYEQYV. The CDR3 DNA follows: TGTGCCAGCAGGCAAACCGGGACAGGATTCTACGAGCAGTACGTC. V and J are TRBV28 and TRBJ2-7, with 8 positions matching TRBD1. V lost 6 bases and J lost 3; bases outside the gene matches: 10. CDR1 MDHEN and CDR2 SYDVKM come from the germline V gene. There are 15 residues in the CDR3.

This sequence joins TRBV7-8 and TRBJ2-2; D remains unclear. CDR1 is SGHVS, CDR2 FQNEAQ, per germline. The CDR3 contains 14 residues. V was pared by 1 base and J by 5 bases, with 8 bases between. DNA of the CDR3: TGTGCCAGCAGCTTAGTGTACCCAACCGGGGAGCTGTTTTTT. It codes for CASSLVYPTGELFF.

The rearrangement joins TRBV27 to TRBJ2-3; D is possibly TRBD2 (6 bases). Trimming cost V 7 bases and J 6 bases, with 8 bases left between them. Germline V gene sequence: CDR1 MNHEY, CDR2 SMNVEV (reference sequence). The CDR3 extends over 11 amino acids. CDR3 protein: CASIRGDTQYF. The DNA for the CDR3 is TGTGCCAGCATTCGGGGGGATACGCAGTATTTT.

The rearrangement links TRBV9 to TRBJ2-7; TRBD2 matches at 7 bases. The germline gives CDR1 SGDLS, CDR2 YYNGEE. CDR3 length equals 14 residues. Trimming at V came to 4 bases and at J to 6 bases, leaving 10 bases not matched to a gene. CDR3 coding DNA: TGTGCCAGCAGCTCACTCCCTGGGGAGGGCGAGCAGTACTTC. This sequence encodes CASSSLPGEGEQYF.

The chain carries TRBV29-1 and TRBJ2-7; D tentatively reads TRBD1 or TRBD2 (5 bases each). CDR1 is SQVTM and CDR2 is ANQGSEA in the germline V gene. V was pared by 3 bases and J by 1 base, with 19 bases between. The CDR3 totals 16 residues. The CDR3 here is CSVDEGPLGGSYEQYF. In DNA, the CDR3 is TGCAGCGTTGATGAGGGGCCCCTTGGTGGTTCCTACGAGCAGTACTTC.

This clone was seen a few times. This rearrangement joins TRBV5-5 to TRBJ1-2; D is unresolved. In germline, CDR1 is SGHKS, CDR2 YYEKEE (reference sequence). This CDR3 region has 14 residues. With 4 bases removed from V and 4 bases from J, the gap between germline ends came to 14 bases. CDR3 residues: CASSADGDSYGYTF. DNA for the CDR3: TGTGCCAGCAGCGCGGATGGGGATTCCTATGGCTACACCTTC.

The V and J genes are TRBV10-3 and TRBJ2-3; 8 nucleotides line up with TRBD2. The CDR3 runs to 16 residues. With V trimmed by 2 bases and J by 1 base, 5 bases remained unmatched. Germline CDR1 is ENHRY and CDR2 is SYGVKD. CDR3 sequence: CAISEAGRGGTDTQYF. In DNA form, the CDR3 reads TGTGCCATCAGTGAGGCAGGGCGGGGGGGCACAGATACGCAGTATTTT.